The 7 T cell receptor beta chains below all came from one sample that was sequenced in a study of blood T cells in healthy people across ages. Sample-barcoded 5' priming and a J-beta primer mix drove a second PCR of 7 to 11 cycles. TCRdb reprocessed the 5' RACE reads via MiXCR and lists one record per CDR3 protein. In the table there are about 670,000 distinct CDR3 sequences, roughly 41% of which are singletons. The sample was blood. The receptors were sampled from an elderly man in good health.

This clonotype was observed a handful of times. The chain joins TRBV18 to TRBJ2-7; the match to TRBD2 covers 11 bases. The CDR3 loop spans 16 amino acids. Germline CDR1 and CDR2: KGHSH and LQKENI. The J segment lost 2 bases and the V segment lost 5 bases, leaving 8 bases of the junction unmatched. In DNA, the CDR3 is TGTGCCAGCTCAGCGCAACTAGCGGGGGAACCCTACGAGCAGTACTTC. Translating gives CASSAQLAGEPYEQYF.

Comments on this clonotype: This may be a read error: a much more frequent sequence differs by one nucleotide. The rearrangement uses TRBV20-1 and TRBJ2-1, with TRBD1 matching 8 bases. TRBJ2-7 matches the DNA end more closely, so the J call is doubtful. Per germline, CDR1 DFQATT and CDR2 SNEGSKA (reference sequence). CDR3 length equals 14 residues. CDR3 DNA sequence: TGCAGTGCTAGATCAGGGGGCTCCTACAATGAGCAGTACTTC. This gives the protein CSARSGGSYNEQYF.

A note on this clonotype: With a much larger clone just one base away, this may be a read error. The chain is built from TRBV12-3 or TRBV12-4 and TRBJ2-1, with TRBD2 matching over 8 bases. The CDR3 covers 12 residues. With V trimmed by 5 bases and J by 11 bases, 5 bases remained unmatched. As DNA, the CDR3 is TGTGCCAGCAGTCTCAGCGGGGGCAAGCAGTTCTTC. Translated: CASSLSGGKQFF.

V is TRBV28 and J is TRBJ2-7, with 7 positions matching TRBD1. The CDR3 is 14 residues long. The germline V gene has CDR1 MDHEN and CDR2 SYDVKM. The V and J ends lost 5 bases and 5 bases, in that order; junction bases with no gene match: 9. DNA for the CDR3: TGTGCCAGCAGTGAGACAGGGCCGATAAACGAGCAGTACTTC. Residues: CASSETGPINEQYF.

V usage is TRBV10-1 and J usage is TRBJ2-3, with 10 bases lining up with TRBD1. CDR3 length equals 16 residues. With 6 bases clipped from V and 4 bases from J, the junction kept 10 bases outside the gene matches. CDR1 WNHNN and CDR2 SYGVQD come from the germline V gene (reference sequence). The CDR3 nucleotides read TGCGCCAGCAGCGAGGGACAGGGGATCAGACCAGATACGCAGTATTTT. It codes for CASSEGQGIRPDTQYF.

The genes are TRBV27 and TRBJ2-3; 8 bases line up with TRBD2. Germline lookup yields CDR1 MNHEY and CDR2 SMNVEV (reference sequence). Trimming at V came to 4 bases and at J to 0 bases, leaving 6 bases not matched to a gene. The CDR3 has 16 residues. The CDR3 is CASSSKGLVSTDTQYF. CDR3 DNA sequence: TGTGCCAGCAGTTCTAAGGGACTAGTGAGCACAGATACGCAGTATTTT.

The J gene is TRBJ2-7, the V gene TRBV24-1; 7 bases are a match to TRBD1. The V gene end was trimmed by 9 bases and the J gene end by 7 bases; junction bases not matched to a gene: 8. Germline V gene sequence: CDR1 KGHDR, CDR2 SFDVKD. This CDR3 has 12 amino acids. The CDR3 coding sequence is TGTGCCACCGAAGACAGGGACAATGAGCAGTACTTC. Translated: CATEDRDNEQYF.